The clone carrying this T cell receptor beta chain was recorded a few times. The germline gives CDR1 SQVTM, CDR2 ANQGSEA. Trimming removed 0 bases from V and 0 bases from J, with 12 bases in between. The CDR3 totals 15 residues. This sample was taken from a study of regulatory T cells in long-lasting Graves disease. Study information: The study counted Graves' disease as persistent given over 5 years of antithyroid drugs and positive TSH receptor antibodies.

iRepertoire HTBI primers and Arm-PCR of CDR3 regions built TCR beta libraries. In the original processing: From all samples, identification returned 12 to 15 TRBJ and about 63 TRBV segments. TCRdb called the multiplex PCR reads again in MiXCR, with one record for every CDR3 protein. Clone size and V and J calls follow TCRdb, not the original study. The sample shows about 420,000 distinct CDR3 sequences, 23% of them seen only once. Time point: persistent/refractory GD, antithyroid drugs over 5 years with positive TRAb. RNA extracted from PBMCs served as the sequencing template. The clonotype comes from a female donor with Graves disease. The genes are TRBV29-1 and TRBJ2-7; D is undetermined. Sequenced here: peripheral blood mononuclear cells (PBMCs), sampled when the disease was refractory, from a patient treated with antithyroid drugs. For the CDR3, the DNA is TGCAGCGTTGAAGATAGCCGGGCCAGCTCCTACGAGCAGTACTTC. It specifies CSVEDSRASSYEQYF.